Listed below are T cell receptor beta chains from one sample, sequenced in a study of T cells in Graves' hyperthyroidism and ophthalmopathy. Each CDR3 protein is one row after TCRdb ran MiXCR on the multiplex PCR reads. The sample has about half a million distinct CDR3 sequences; around a fifth are singletons. Sequenced input: blood. These receptors came from a woman aged 70-85 years with Graves' ophthalmopathy. The CDR3 runs from the conserved cysteine through the conserved F or W. The order of the fields is V gene, clone size, J gene, D gene, CDR3 protein, CDR3 DNA. A D gene is named only where the DNA matches it firmly. The listing skips clone size in some rows; elsewhere it reads once, few, many or a size class.

v_gene: TRBV10-3; abundance: few; j_gene: TRBJ2-1; d_gene: TRBD2; CDR3aa: CAISDGLAGGSSYNEQFF; CDR3nt: TGTGCCATCAGTGACGGTCTAGCGGGAGGGAGTTCCTACAATGAGCAGTTCTTC
v_gene: TRBV20-1; abundance: many; j_gene: TRBJ2-5; d_gene: .; CDR3aa: CSARPGGETQYF; CDR3nt: TGCAGTGCTCGCCCAGGGGGGGAGACCCAGTACTTC
v_gene: TRBV24-1; abundance: .; j_gene: TRBJ2-7; d_gene: .; CDR3aa: CATRGYAPRGYEQYF; CDR3nt: TGTGCCACCAGGGGTTATGCCCCCAGGGGCTACGAGCAGTACTTC
v_gene: TRBV20-1; abundance: .; j_gene: TRBJ2-3; d_gene: .; CDR3aa: CSARRGWGSSTDTQYF; CDR3nt: TGCAGTGCTAGACGGGGCTGGGGGAGCAGCACAGATACGCAGTATTTT
v_gene: TRBV12-3/TRBV12-4; abundance: many; j_gene: TRBJ2-2; d_gene: .; CDR3aa: CASGTSSGRNTGELFF; CDR3nt: TGTGCCAGCGGAACTAGCTCCGGCCGTAACACCGGGGAGCTGTTTTTT
v_gene: TRBV20-1; abundance: few; j_gene: TRBJ1-1; d_gene: .; CDR3aa: CSAILDTEAFF; CDR3nt: TGCAGTGCTATCTTAGACACTGAAGCTTTCTTT
v_gene: TRBV9; abundance: few; j_gene: TRBJ2-3; d_gene: TRBD2; CDR3aa: CASSDTSGSTDTQYF; CDR3nt: TGTGCCAGCAGCGATACTAGCGGGAGTACAGATACGCAGTATTTT
v_gene: TRBV7-2; abundance: .; j_gene: TRBJ2-7; d_gene: .; CDR3aa: CASSPHSGVIGEQYF; CDR3nt: TGTGCCAGCAGCCCCCACTCCGGGGTAATCGGCGAGCAGTACTTC
v_gene: TRBV7-9; abundance: .; j_gene: TRBJ2-3; d_gene: .; CDR3aa: CASSFQVTDTQYF; CDR3nt: TGTGCCAGCAGCTTCCAGGTCACAGATACGCAGTATTTT
v_gene: TRBV29-1; abundance: .; j_gene: TRBJ2-7; d_gene: TRBD1; CDR3aa: CSAWTGGSYEQYF; CDR3nt: TGCAGCGCCTGGACAGGGGGCTCCTACGAGCAGTACTTC